The 11 T cell receptor beta chains reported below all come from one sample, sequenced in a study of blood T cell repertoires in COVID-19. The table came from immunoSEQ multiplex PCR; TCRdb's copy has only in-frame clones and leaves some out. The table includes a few hundred thousand clones, just under 90% detected once. The sample comprised PBMCs or T cells enriched from blood (not recorded which). Every receptor here comes from a woman between 50 and 59 years old who had recovered from COVID-19.

The table lists this clone with a few counts. The V gene is TRBV30, the J gene TRBJ2-7; tentative D call: TRBD1 (7 bases). V lost 5 bases to trimming and J lost 4 bases, with 15 bases between them. Germline V gene data show CDR1 as GTSNPN and CDR2 as SVGIG (reference sequence). The CDR3 extends over 13 amino acids. The CDR3 nucleotides are TGTGCCTGGCGGAATGCAGGGGGGTACGAGCAGTACTTC. Its translation: CAWRNAGGYEQYF.

The rearrangement uses TRBV6-5 and TRBJ1-2; D gene uncertain. V was shortened by 8 bases and J by 2 bases, with 9 bases between the two germline ends. The CDR3 contains 12 residues. Germline V gene data show CDR1 as MNHEY and CDR2 as SVGAGI. CDR3 sequence (DNA): TGTGCCAGCCCAACCGGGAACTATGGCTACACCTTC. Amino acids: CASPTGNYGYTF.

The sample holds a few counts of this clone. The genes are TRBV20-1 and TRBJ1-5, with D maybe TRBD1 (6 bases). V was pared by 3 bases and J by 3 bases, with 15 bases between. CDR3 size: 15 residues. Germline V gene sequence: CDR1 DFQATT, CDR2 SNEGSKA (reference sequence). CDR3 in amino acids: CSASPLDRFNQPQHF. For the CDR3, the DNA is TGCAGTGCTAGTCCACTGGACAGATTCAATCAGCCCCAGCATTTT.

CDR3 protein: CSLNRWTGHMNTEAFF. In nucleotides, the CDR3 is TGCAGCCTGAATAGGTGGACAGGGCACATGAACACTGAAGCTTTCTTT. The chain links TRBV29-1 to TRBJ1-1, with 8 bases identical to TRBD1. CDR1 SQVTM and CDR2 ANQGSEA come from the germline V gene. The CDR3 sequence is 16 residues long. The V and J ends lost 8 bases and 0 bases, in that order; junction bases with no gene match: 14.

This clone was detected only a few times. The gene calls are TRBV19 and TRBJ1-2, with a weak D call TRBD1 (6 bases). V was cut by 8 bases and J by 1 base, with 17 bases left in between. CDR3 length: 15 amino acids. Germline V gives CDR1 LNHDA, CDR2 SQIVND (reference sequence). CDR3 DNA: TGTGCCAGTCAAACGAACATGGACAGTAACTATGGCTACACCTTC. As protein: CASQTNMDSNYGYTF.

V usage is TRBV18 and J usage is TRBJ1-2; weak D call: TRBD1 (5 bases). V shed 3 bases and J shed 3 bases, with 14 bases lying between them. This CDR3 spans 15 amino acids. From germline, CDR1 is KGHSH and CDR2 LQKENI. The CDR3: CASSPTPDRYYGYTF. CDR3 bases: TGTGCCAGCTCACCGACCCCCGACAGATACTATGGCTACACCTTC.

The V call is TRBV6-2 or TRBV6-3, the J call TRBJ1-1; TRBD1 agrees at 7 bases. CDR1 is MNHEY, CDR2 SVGEGT, per germline. CDR3 size: 12 residues. The V and J ends lost 6 bases and 5 bases, in that order; junction bases with no gene match: 3. CDR3 sequence reads: CASSGQDTEAFF. CDR3 sequence (DNA): TGTGCCAGCAGCGGACAGGATACTGAAGCTTTCTTT.

This chain links TRBV4-2 with TRBJ1-1, with a tentative D call TRBD1 (5 bases). The CDR3 runs 15 residues. The germline CDR1 and CDR2 sequences are LGHNA and YNFKEQ. With 1 base removed from V and 1 base from J, the gap between germline ends came to 10 bases. The CDR3 loop reads CASSQAGGWNTEAFF. CDR3 sequence (DNA): TGTGCCAGCAGCCAAGCCGGGGGGTGGAACACTGAAGCTTTCTTT.

The chain is built from TRBV12-5 and TRBJ1-3; D remains ambiguous. Germline V CDR1 and CDR2: LGHNT, FRNRAP. V was shortened by 6 bases and J by 3 bases, with 9 bases between the two germline ends. The CDR3 sequence is 13 residues long. This chain's CDR3 is CASGLGDGNTIYF. The CDR3, as DNA: TGTGCTAGTGGCCTCGGGGATGGAAACACCATATATTTT.

This chain links TRBV30 with TRBJ2-5; possible D gene TRBD1, 5 bases. The ends were cut back, 5 bases at V and 0 bases at J, with 10 bases in the middle. Germline V gene sequence: CDR1 GTSNPN, CDR2 SVGIG (reference sequence). The CDR3 has 13 amino acids. The chain's CDR3 is CAWAMTDQETQYF. The CDR3 DNA is TGTGCCTGGGCAATGACAGACCAAGAGACCCAGTACTTC.

The CDR3 region is CASSYHTRQSMNTEAFF. The CDR3, as DNA: TGTGCCAGCAGCTACCACACAAGACAGTCCATGAACACTGAAGCTTTCTTT. The chain uses TRBV7-9 and TRBJ1-1; maybe TRBD1 (5 bases). Per germline, CDR1 SEHNR and CDR2 FQNEAQ (reference sequence). V shed 4 bases and J shed 0 bases, with 18 bases lying between them. This CDR3 comprises 17 residues.